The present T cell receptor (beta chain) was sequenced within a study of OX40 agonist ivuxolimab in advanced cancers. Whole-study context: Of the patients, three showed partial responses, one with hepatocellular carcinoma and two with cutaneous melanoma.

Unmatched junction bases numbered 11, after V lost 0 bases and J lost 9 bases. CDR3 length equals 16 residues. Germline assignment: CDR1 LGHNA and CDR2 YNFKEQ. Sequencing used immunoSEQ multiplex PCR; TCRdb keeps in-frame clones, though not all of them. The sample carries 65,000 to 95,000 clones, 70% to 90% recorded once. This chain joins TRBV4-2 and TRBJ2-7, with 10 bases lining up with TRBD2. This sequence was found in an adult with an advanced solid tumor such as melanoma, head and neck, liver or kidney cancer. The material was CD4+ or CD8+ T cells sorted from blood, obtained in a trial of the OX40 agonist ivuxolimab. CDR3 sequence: CASSQDLSGRAEGQYF. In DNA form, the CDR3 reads TGTGCCAGCAGCCAAGATTTAAGCGGGAGGGCCGAAGGGCAGTACTTC.